A single T cell receptor beta chain is shown here with its context. The antigen is unknown. This entry belongs to a study of cytomegalovirus exposure and HLA in healthy donors. Study-wide findings and caveats: Because they were indistinguishable, some V segments, including TRBV6-2 and TRBV6-3, were excluded. Rarity marked most TCR sequences, yet some public TCRs occurred in many donors. The productive fraction for most TCR beta V segments was about 87% or about 30% in an earlier analysis.

Germline loops: CDR1 SGHAT, CDR2 FQDESV (reference sequence). V lost 4 bases, J lost 7 bases, and 10 bases stayed unmatched. CDR3 size: 14 residues. Amplification used 60 Vbeta primers and 13 Jbeta primers. The protocol was immunoSEQ multiplex PCR, while the TCRdb copy is restricted to in-frame clones and leaves out a portion. The data show more than 95,000 clones, around two thirds seen once. Sequencing was carried out using PBMCs. The chain recombines TRBV11-1 with TRBJ2-7; TRBD1 agrees at 7 bases. This TCR derives from a man aged 55 to 69 in good health and CMV-seropositive. CDR3 sequence reads: CASSSRQGLVEQYF. The CDR3 DNA sequence: TGTGCCAGCAGCTCGCGACAGGGTTTAGTTGAGCAGTACTTC.